This T cell receptor (beta chain) was identified during a study of cytomegalovirus exposure and HLA in healthy donors. Primers for the PCR totalled 60 Vbeta and 13 Jbeta. Profiled with immunoSEQ multiplex PCR; TCRdb holds only in-frame clones, not every one. The sample contains 80,000 or so clones, approximately 74% of which appear only once. Deletions cut 5 bases from V and 4 bases from J, with 12 bases between. From germline, CDR1 is MDHEN and CDR2 SYDVKM. The length of the CDR3 is 14 residues. Regarding the study as a whole: Near-uniform donor sequencing depth was presumed by presence/absence analyses.

Worth noting for this clone: The antigen remains unidentified.

Specimen: PBMCs. This receptor was obtained from a man aged 25 to 45 in good health and CMV-seropositive. V usage is TRBV28 and J usage is TRBJ2-1; D possibly corresponds to TRBD2 (6 bases). The CDR3 nucleotides are TGTGCCAGCAGTACCGCGGGACGTTACAATGAGCAGTTCTTC. Protein sequence: CASSTAGRYNEQFF.